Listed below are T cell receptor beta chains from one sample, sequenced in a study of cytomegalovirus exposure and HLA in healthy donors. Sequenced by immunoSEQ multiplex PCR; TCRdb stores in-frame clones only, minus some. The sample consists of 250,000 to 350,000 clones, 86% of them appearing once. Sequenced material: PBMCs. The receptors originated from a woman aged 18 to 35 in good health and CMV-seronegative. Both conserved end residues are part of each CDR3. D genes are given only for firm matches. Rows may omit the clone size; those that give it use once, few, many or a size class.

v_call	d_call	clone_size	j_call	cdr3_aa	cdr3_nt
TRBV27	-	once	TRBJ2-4	CASSSIRRTASSIQYF	TGTGCCAGCAGTTCGATACGCCGGACTGCCTCAAGCATTCAGTACTTC
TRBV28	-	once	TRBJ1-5	CASSLEGVGQPQHF	TGTGCCAGCAGTTTGGAAGGGGTAGGACAGCCCCAGCATTTT
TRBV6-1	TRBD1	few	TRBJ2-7	CASRDRDEQYF	TGTGCCAGCAGGGACAGGGACGAGCAGTACTTC
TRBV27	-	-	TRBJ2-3	CASSFTRISTDTQYF	TGTGCCAGCAGTTTTACGCGGATTAGCACAGATACGCAGTATTTT
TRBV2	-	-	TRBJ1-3	CASTERAAVNSGNTIYF	TGTGCCAGCACCGAGAGGGCAGCAGTAAACTCTGGAAACACCATATATTTT
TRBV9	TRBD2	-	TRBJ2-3	CASTRGVGTDTQYF	TGTGCCAGCACCCGGGGGGTGGGCACAGATACGCAGTATTTT
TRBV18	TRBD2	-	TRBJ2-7	CASSPKGLAGGLYYEQYF	TGTGCCAGCTCGCCAAAAGGACTAGCGGGAGGTCTTTACTACGAGCAGTACTTC
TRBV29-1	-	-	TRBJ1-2	CSVEKGIFGGYTF	TGCAGCGTTGAAAAGGGGATCTTTGGAGGCTACACCTTC
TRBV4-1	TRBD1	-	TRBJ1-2	CASRQGAGYTF	TGCGCCAGCAGGCAGGGGGCTGGCTACACCTTC
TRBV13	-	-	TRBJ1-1	CASSLAVMNTEAFF	TGTGCCAGCAGCTTAGCCGTAATGAACACTGAAGCTTTCTTT